Sequencing of this T cell receptor (beta chain) was carried out in a study of long-term antiretroviral therapy in people with HIV. Study as a whole: Samples from the earliest time points predate the 2015 immediate-ART recommendation by about a decade.

Germline V CDR1 and CDR2: LNHDA, SQIVND (reference sequence). V lost 8 bases, J lost 2 bases, and 13 bases stayed unmatched. CDR3 length: 16 residues. This clone was observed a handful of times. The authors ran the immunoSEQ assay, v3.0, at survey level. The method was immunoSEQ multiplex PCR; TCRdb's version includes in-frame clones alone and lacks a portion of them. In the table there are approximately 25,000 clones, 65% to 90% of which are singletons. The source was unsorted PBMCs, collected 1.2 years after starting antiretroviral therapy. The chain combines TRBV19 with TRBJ2-3, with 7 bases that match TRBD2. The TCR was taken from a man aged 45-65 years with HIV. The CDR3 DNA is TGTGCCAGTTCCCCGGGGAGGGGACTTTACACAGATACGCAGTATTTT. This encodes CASSPGRGLYTDTQYF.